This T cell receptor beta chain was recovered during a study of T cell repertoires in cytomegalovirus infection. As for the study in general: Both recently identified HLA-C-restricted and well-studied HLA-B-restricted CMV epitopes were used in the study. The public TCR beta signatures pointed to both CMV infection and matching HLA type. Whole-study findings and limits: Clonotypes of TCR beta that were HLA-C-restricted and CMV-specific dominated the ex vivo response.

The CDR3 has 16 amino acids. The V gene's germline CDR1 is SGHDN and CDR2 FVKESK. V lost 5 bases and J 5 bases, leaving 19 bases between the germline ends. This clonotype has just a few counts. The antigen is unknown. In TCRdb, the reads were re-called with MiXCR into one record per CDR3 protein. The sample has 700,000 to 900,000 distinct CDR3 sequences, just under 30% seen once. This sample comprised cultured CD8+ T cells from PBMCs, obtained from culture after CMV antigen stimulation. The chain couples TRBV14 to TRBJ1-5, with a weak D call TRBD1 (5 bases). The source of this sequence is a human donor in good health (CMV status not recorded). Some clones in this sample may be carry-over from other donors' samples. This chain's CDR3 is CASSIQFLRVYQPQHF. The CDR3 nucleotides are TGTGCCAGCAGCATTCAGTTTCTCAGGGTGTATCAGCCCCAGCATTTT.